These T cell receptor beta chains were read from a single sample in a study of EBV T-cell therapy then PD-1 blockade in nasopharyngeal carcinoma. The method was immunoSEQ multiplex PCR; TCRdb's version includes in-frame clones alone and lacks a portion of them. Of about 17,000 clones listed, roughly 83% were seen once; the top ten hold under 30%. The antigens for these receptors are not known. The sample here was CD8+ T cells from blood, taken at day 0 from a patient whose treatment included autologous EBV-specific T cells and nivolumab. The receptors come from a man aged 35-49 years with nasopharyngeal carcinoma. Each CDR3 is given with its conserved first and last residue. D genes are given only for firm matches. A clone size is listed for some rows: how often the clone was seen (once, few, many), or a class if it is expanded.

v_gene,abundance,j_gene,d_gene,CDR3aa,CDR3nt
TRBV6-6,.,TRBJ2-5,TRBD2,CASSLGRGEEYQETQYF,TGTGCCAGCAGTCTAGGGCGGGGGGAAGAGTACCAAGAGACCCAGTACTTC
TRBV5-1,.,TRBJ1-4,.,CASSLATGLGANEKLFF,TGCGCCAGCAGCTTGGCCACGGGATTGGGAGCTAATGAAAAACTGTTTTTT
TRBV27,.,TRBJ1-5,TRBD1,CASSWGRGAQPQHF,TGTGCCAGCAGTTGGGGCAGGGGGGCTCAGCCCCAGCATTTT
TRBV29-1,.,TRBJ2-6,TRBD2,CSVRGVDGANVLTF,TGCAGCGTCCGGGGGGTCGATGGGGCCAACGTCCTGACTTTC
TRBV27,.,TRBJ1-2,.,CASSFGGDGYTF,TGTGCCAGCAGTTTTGGGGGGGATGGCTACACCTTC
TRBV7-6,.,TRBJ2-5,.,CASSLDSGKETQYF,TGTGCCAGCAGCTTAGATTCCGGTAAAGAGACCCAGTACTTC
TRBV4-1,.,TRBJ1-6,.,CASNPGETSYNSPLHF,TGCGCCAGCAACCCCGGAGAGACCTCCTATAATTCACCCCTCCACTTT
TRBV5-5,.,TRBJ1-1,TRBD1,CASSPRTGRNTEAFF,TGTGCCAGCAGCCCTAGGACAGGCAGGAACACTGAAGCTTTCTTT
TRBV5-1,.,TRBJ1-2,TRBD1,CASTEFSLRTGTGGGYTF,TGCGCCAGCACCGAATTTTCCCTGCGTACCGGGACAGGGGGCGGCTACACCTTC
TRBV15,.,TRBJ2-6,.,CATSSSMSSISGANVLTF,TGTGCCACCAGCAGTTCCATGAGCAGCATCTCTGGGGCCAACGTCCTGACTTTC
TRBV4-1,.,TRBJ1-4,.,CASFQGEDEKLFF,TGCGCCAGCTTCCAAGGGGAGGATGAAAAACTGTTTTTT
TRBV2,once,TRBJ1-5,.,CASNQFPYSNQPQHF,TGTGCCAGCAACCAATTCCCATATAGCAATCAGCCCCAGCATTTT
TRBV28,once,TRBJ2-7,.,CASSSRQTYEQYF,TGTGCCAGCAGTTCCCGACAGACCTACGAGCAGTACTTC
TRBV28,.,TRBJ2-3,TRBD2,CASSFILAGWNNTQYF,TGTGCCAGCAGTTTTATCCTAGCGGGGTGGAATAATACGCAGTATTTT
TRBV27,.,TRBJ1-5,TRBD1,CASSPRTGIHQPQHF,TGTGCCAGCAGTCCCCGGACAGGGATTCATCAGCCCCAGCATTTT
TRBV7-6,.,TRBJ1-1,TRBD1,CASSLTGKTEAFF,TGTGCCAGCAGCTTGACAGGGAAGACTGAAGCTTTCTTT
TRBV4-3,.,TRBJ1-2,.,CASSQDGRRGDSYTF,TGCGCCAGCAGCCAAGATGGTCGGAGGGGGGACAGCTACACCTTC
TRBV9,.,TRBJ2-7,TRBD1,CASSDDGTGTYEQYF,TGTGCCAGCAGCGACGACGGGACAGGGACCTACGAGCAGTACTTC
TRBV27,.,TRBJ2-1,.,CASSFDEAYNEQFF,TGTGCCAGCAGTTTTGACGAGGCCTACAATGAGCAGTTCTTC
TRBV7-9,.,TRBJ2-5,.,CASSFSGQETQYF,TGTGCCAGCAGCTTTAGCGGACAAGAGACCCAGTACTTC
TRBV9,.,TRBJ2-7,.,CASSVAQGLGYEQYF,TGTGCCAGCAGCGTAGCACAGGGACTGGGCTACGAGCAGTACTTC
TRBV4-3,few,TRBJ2-1,.,CASSQDEGGGYNEQFF,TGCGCCAGCAGCCAAGATGAGGGAGGTGGATACAATGAGCAGTTCTTC
TRBV6-4,.,TRBJ2-6,.,CASSEEGGSGANVLTF,TGTGCCAGCAGTGAAGAGGGGGGCAGTGGGGCCAACGTCCTGACTTTC
TRBV7-9,.,TRBJ1-5,.,CASSSATGWSAQPQHF,TGTGCCAGCAGCTCGGCGACAGGTTGGTCCGCTCAGCCCCAGCATTTT
TRBV2,.,TRBJ1-2,TRBD1,CASTGTGGNYGYTF,TGTGCCAGCACCGGGACAGGGGGTAACTATGGCTACACCTTC
TRBV27,.,TRBJ2-2,.,CASSFQQRNTGELFF,TGTGCCAGCAGTTTTCAACAGAGGAACACCGGGGAGCTGTTTTTT
TRBV5-1,.,TRBJ2-7,.,CASSPPQGLRREQYF,TGCGCCAGCAGCCCCCCCCAAGGACTGAGGAGGGAGCAGTACTTC
TRBV5-4,.,TRBJ1-4,.,CASVDRGSDEKLFF,TGTGCCAGCGTAGATCGGGGTAGCGATGAAAAACTGTTTTTT
TRBV5-6,.,TRBJ2-7,.,CASSLVTQGNYEQYF,TGTGCCAGCAGCTTGGTCACTCAGGGGAACTACGAGCAGTACTTC
TRBV13,once,TRBJ1-4,.,CASSWGLKNEKLFF,TGTGCCAGCAGCTGGGGACTGAAAAATGAAAAACTGTTTTTT
TRBV2,.,TRBJ2-3,.,CASSDGDRSTDTQYF,TGTGCCAGCAGTGACGGCGACCGAAGCACAGATACGCAGTATTTT
TRBV6-2/TRBV6-3,.,TRBJ1-2,.,CASSRIGDPHYGYTF,TGTGCCAGCAGCCGCATAGGGGACCCTCACTATGGCTACACCTTC